Only a few counts were recorded for the clone carrying this T cell receptor (beta chain). The antigen is not known. These data originate in a study of T cell repertoires in cytomegalovirus infection. Study-level information: Both CMV infection and a matching HLA type were indicated by public TCR beta signatures. Points from the study as a whole: There were carriers of CMV plus the relevant HLA, and cumulative public TCR beta family frequency identified them. In two of eight donors, the top clonotype was HLA-C-restricted CMV-specific.

TCRdb ran MiXCR on the reads and lists one entry per CDR3 protein. The table shows fewer than 1,000,000 distinct CDR3 sequences, with about 33% occurring only once. This CDR3 has 13 residues. V lost 3 bases to trimming and J lost 4 bases, with 8 bases between them. CDR1 and CDR2 (germline): MNHEY, SMNVEV (reference sequence). Material: cultured CD8+ T cells from PBMCs, obtained from culture after CMV antigen stimulation. J is TRBJ2-3 and V is TRBV27; D call uncertain. This clonotype was obtained from a human donor in good health (CMV status not recorded). Some clones in this sample may be carry-over from other donors' samples. CDR3 in DNA: TGTGCCAGCAGTTTGTCTTGGGCAGATACGCAGTATTTT. This sequence encodes CASSLSWADTQYF.